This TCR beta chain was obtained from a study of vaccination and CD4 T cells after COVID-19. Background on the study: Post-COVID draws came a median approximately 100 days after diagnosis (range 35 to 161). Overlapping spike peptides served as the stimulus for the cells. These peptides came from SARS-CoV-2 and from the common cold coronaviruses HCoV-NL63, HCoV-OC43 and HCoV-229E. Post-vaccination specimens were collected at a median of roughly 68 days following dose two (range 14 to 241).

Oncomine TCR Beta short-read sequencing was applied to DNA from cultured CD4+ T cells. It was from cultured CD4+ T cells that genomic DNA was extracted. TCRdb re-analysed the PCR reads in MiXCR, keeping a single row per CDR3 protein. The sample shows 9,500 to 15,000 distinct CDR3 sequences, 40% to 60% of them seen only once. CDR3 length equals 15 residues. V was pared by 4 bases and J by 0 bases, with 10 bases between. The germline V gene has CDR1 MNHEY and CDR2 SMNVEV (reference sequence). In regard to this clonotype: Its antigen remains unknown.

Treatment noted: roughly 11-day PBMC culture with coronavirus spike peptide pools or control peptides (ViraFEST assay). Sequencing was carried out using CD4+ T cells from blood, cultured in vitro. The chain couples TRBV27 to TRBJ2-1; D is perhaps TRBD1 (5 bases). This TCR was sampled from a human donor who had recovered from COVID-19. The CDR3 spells CASSWYRSSYNEQFF. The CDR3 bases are TGTGCCAGCAGTTGGTACAGGAGCTCCTACAATGAGCAGTTCTTC.